This T cell receptor beta chain was sequenced during a study of CD8 T cells in Susac syndrome. The junction had 4 bases not matched to a gene; V was cut back by 0 bases and J by 1 base. The CDR3 runs 16 residues. Per the germline V gene, CDR1 is MNHNY and CDR2 is SVGAGI (reference sequence). Negative isolation yielded the CD8+ and CD4+ T cells, while FACS enriched the TEMRA cells. RNA, at 0.5 to 1 ug, was reverse transcribed with random hexamers. TCRdb recomputed calls from the immunoSEQ multiplex PCR reads with MiXCR, one row per CDR3 protein. The sample shows 250,000 to 300,000 distinct CDR3 sequences, 85% of them seen only once.

The TCR originated in a human donor with multiple sclerosis. The rearrangement links TRBV6-6 to TRBJ2-5; 8 bases fit TRBD2. The sequencing sample was made of CD8+ T cells from PBMCs. CDR3: CASSYSSGRGQETQYF. In DNA, the CDR3 is TGTGCCAGCAGTTACTCGTCCGGGAGGGGCCAAGAGACCCAGTACTTC.